This passage covers 24 T cell receptor beta chains from one sample sequenced in a study of radiotherapy plus CTLA-4 blockade in lung cancer. Libraries were prepared by immunoSEQ multiplex PCR; TCRdb keeps only in-frame clonotypes and omits some of them. Of roughly 100,000 clones listed, 75% to 85% were seen once; the top ten hold 3% to 3.5%. Specimen: peripheral blood, collected from a patient treated with radiotherapy plus ipilimumab. The receptors were sampled from a human donor with non-small cell lung cancer who had a partial response to radiotherapy plus ipilimumab.

The V call is TRBV5-5, the J call TRBJ1-2; D is unclear. The germline CDR1 and CDR2 sequences are SGHKS and YYEKEE (reference sequence). The CDR3 is 15 amino acids. V was trimmed by 0 bases and J by 4 bases, leaving 13 bases between them. The CDR3 loop reads CASSLVRVESYGYTF. The CDR3 DNA sequence: TGTGCCAGCAGCTTGGTCCGGGTTGAAAGCTATGGCTACACCTTC. Using reference TRBV5-5 and TRBJ1-2 for the parts outside the CDR3, the full variable domain is DAGVTQSPTHLIKTRGQQVTLRCSPISGHKSVSWYQQVLGQGPQFIFQYYEKEERGRGNFPDRFSARQFPNYSSELNVNALLLGDSALYLCASSLVRVESYGYTFGSGTRLTVV.

This chain uses TRBV18 with TRBJ2-2; D is ambiguous. Trimming pared 8 bases from V and 1 base from J, leaving 11 bases between. Germline V lookup: CDR1 KGHSH, CDR2 LQKENI. The CDR3 is made up of 14 amino acids. The CDR3 sequence is CASTLAGNTGELFF. The CDR3 DNA follows: TGTGCCAGCACCCTCGCAGGGAACACCGGGGAGCTGTTTTTT.

This chain links TRBV9 with TRBJ1-5; 7 bases agree with TRBD1. Germline V gene lookup returns CDR1 SGDLS and CDR2 YYNGEE. The CDR3 extends over 15 amino acids. Trimming at V came to 3 bases and at J to 0 bases, leaving 3 bases not matched to a gene. CDR3 amino acids: CASSARGTSNQPQHF. The CDR3 bases are TGTGCCAGCAGCGCCAGGGGGACTAGCAATCAGCCCCAGCATTTT.

V is TRBV6-1 and J is TRBJ2-3, with D maybe TRBD2 (6 bases). Per the germline V gene, CDR1 is MNHNS and CDR2 is SASEGT. The CDR3 extends over 14 amino acids. Trimming shortened V by 6 bases and J by 0 bases, and 10 bases separated the two germline ends. The CDR3 loop reads CASSQGGSTDTQYF. The CDR3 DNA reads as TGTGCCAGCAGCCAGGGAGGTAGCACAGATACGCAGTATTTT.

In this sample, this clone turned up a few times. The V gene is TRBV4-1, the J gene TRBJ1-2; 7 positions match TRBD1. V dropped 2 bases and J dropped 2; count of bases not matched to a gene: 2. The CDR3 contains 14 residues. CDR1 and CDR2 from the germline V gene are MGHRA and YSYEKL. CDR3 loop: CASSQPTGNYGYTF. CDR3 nucleotides: TGCGCCAGCAGCCAACCGACAGGGAACTATGGCTACACCTTC.

As DNA, the CDR3 is TGCAGCGTCCCCGACAGGGGCCCCCCCTACGAGCAGTACTTC. It is translated as CSVPDRGPPYEQYF. The chain has TRBV29-1 and TRBJ2-7; 8 bases are shared with TRBD1. Germline V lookup: CDR1 SQVTM, CDR2 ANQGSEA. The CDR3 length is 14 residues. Trimming at V came to 6 bases and at J to 2 bases, leaving 9 bases not matched to a gene.

This clone was seen just once. V is TRBV2 and J is TRBJ2-1; TRBD2 aligns across 12 bases. Germline-derived CDR1 and CDR2 are SNHLY and FYNNEI. V lost 6 bases and J lost 10; bases outside the gene matches: 4. The CDR3 is made up of 13 amino acids. DNA of the CDR3: TGTGCCAGCAGCGGACTAGCGGGACAAGAGCAGTTCTTC. Translating gives CASSGLAGQEQFF.

The chain is built from TRBV6-1 and TRBJ1-1; no reliable D call. V lost 2 bases to trimming and J lost 7 bases, with 8 bases between them. Germline V gene data show CDR1 as MNHNS and CDR2 as SASEGT. CDR3 length equals 12 residues. The CDR3 region is CASSEIIDEAFF. CDR3 DNA sequence: TGTGCCAGCAGTGAAATAATAGATGAAGCTTTCTTT.

The chain employs TRBV4-1 and TRBJ1-5; TRBD1 might be the D (5 bases). CDR3 length: 16 residues. The ends were cut back, 4 bases at V and 7 bases at J, with 20 bases in the middle. CDR1 MGHRA and CDR2 YSYEKL come from the germline V gene. Written as DNA, the CDR3 is TGCGCCAGCAGCCTACCCGGCCAGGGACGGGGGCAGCCCCAGCATTTT. The encoded protein is CASSLPGQGRGQPQHF.

This clone was observed once. The gene calls are TRBV19 and TRBJ2-2, with TRBD2 matching over 9 bases. J was trimmed by 4 bases and V by 3 bases; bases with no gene match: 6. The CDR3 consists of 16 residues. CDR1 and CDR2 (germline): LNHDA, SQIVND (reference sequence). CDR3 in amino acids: CASSILGGRGTGELFF. The CDR3 DNA reads TGTGCCAGTAGTATTTTGGGCGGGAGGGGCACCGGGGAGCTGTTTTTT.

This clone was counted a few times. V usage is TRBV7-2 and J usage is TRBJ2-7; 7 positions match TRBD1. This CDR3 comprises 15 residues. V lost 1 base to trimming and J lost 0 bases; unmatched junction nucleotides: 3. Per germline, CDR1 SGHTA and CDR2 FQGNSA. CDR3 bases: TGTGCCAGCAGCTTAGGAAGGGGGCGCTCCTACGAGCAGTACTTC. It translates to CASSLGRGRSYEQYF.

The gene calls are TRBV28 and TRBJ2-7, with a weak D call TRBD1 (5 bases). This CDR3 comprises 13 residues. Per germline, CDR1 MDHEN and CDR2 SYDVKM. The germline V and J ends were trimmed by 4 bases and 12 bases, with 19 bases remaining between them. The CDR3, as DNA: TGTGCCAGCAGTTCCACCGACAGCCCCTACCCGTACTTC. Amino acid sequence: CASSSTDSPYPYF. Filled out from reference TRBV28 and TRBJ2-7, the complete variable domain reads DVKVTQSSRYLVKRTGEKVFLECVQDMDHENMFWYRQDPGLGLRLIYFSYDVKMKEKGDIPEGYSVSREKKERFSLILESASTNQTSMYLCASSSTDSPYPYFGPGTRLTVT.

This clone has only a few counts. This same CDR3 is encoded by further DNA sequences in the sample. This chain uses TRBV5-6 with TRBJ2-5; no clear D gene. The CDR3 sequence is 13 residues long. The ends were cut back, 0 bases at V and 4 bases at J, with 7 bases in the middle. Germline V gives CDR1 SGHDT, CDR2 YYEEEE. DNA of the CDR3: TGTGCCAGCAGCTTGGGGCCGGGAGAGACCCAGTACTTC. Translated, it gives CASSLGPGETQYF.

The CDR3 loop is CASSFLEVTEAFF. The CDR3 DNA sequence: TGTGCCAGCAGCTTTCTGGAGGTCACTGAAGCTTTCTTT. The rearrangement links TRBV7-9 to TRBJ1-1; D uncertain. The ends were cut back, 3 bases at V and 4 bases at J, with 9 bases in the middle. CDR1 and CDR2 (germline): SEHNR, FQNEAQ (reference sequence). The CDR3 has 13 amino acids.

This clone is labeled as medium-sized. Its ends do not fully match the called genes, so a read error is possible. This chain joins TRBV19 and TRBJ2-7; 11 nucleotides agree with TRBD1. From germline, CDR1 is LNHDA and CDR2 SQIVND (reference sequence). The CDR3 extends over 15 amino acids. The CDR3 reads CASSIGTGGSDEQYF. The CDR3 nucleotides read TGTGCCAGTAGCATAGGGACAGGGGGAAGTGACGAGCAGTACTTC.

This clone has more than one count but fewer than ten. The chain has TRBV6-6 and TRBJ2-7; TRBD2 matches 10 bases. The V gene's germline CDR1 is MNHNY and CDR2 SVGAGI (reference sequence). The CDR3 contains 14 residues. J lost 7 bases, V lost 2 bases, and 5 bases had no gene match. In DNA form, the CDR3 reads TGTGCCAGCAGTTACGAAGCGGGAGGGCGTGAGCAGTACTTC. Protein: CASSYEAGGREQYF.

The genes are TRBV28 and TRBJ1-2; D gene unclear. Germline CDR1 and CDR2: MDHEN and SYDVKM. This CDR3 spans 11 amino acids. V was pared by 10 bases and J by 7 bases, with 13 bases between. The CDR3 DNA follows: TGTGCCACCTCACGGTCTCGTGGCTACACCTTC. This encodes CATSRSRGYTF.

The rearrangement joins TRBV19 to TRBJ1-5, with 7 bases matching TRBD1. Germline-derived CDR1 and CDR2 are LNHDA and SQIVND (reference sequence). The CDR3 has 16 amino acids. The J segment lost 3 bases and the V segment lost 5 bases, leaving 10 bases of the junction unmatched. The CDR3 nucleotides read TGTGCCAGTAGTGTCCTGAACAGGGGTAACAATCAGCCCCAGCATTTT. It is translated as CASSVLNRGNNQPQHF.

The CDR3 spells CAISGLAGKNIQYF. CDR3 DNA sequence: TGTGCCATCAGCGGACTAGCGGGCAAAAACATTCAGTACTTC. The chain couples TRBV10-3 to TRBJ2-4; 11 bases line up with TRBD2. V was pared by 6 bases and J by 3 bases, with 1 base of the junction left unmatched. Germline values: CDR1 ENHRY, CDR2 SYGVKD. This CDR3 is built from 14 residues.

V usage is TRBV7-2 and J usage is TRBJ2-1, with 12 nucleotides matching TRBD2. Germline CDR1 is SGHTA and CDR2 is FQGNSA. The trim removed 5 bases at V and 14 bases at J, leaving 4 bases unmatched. The CDR3 is made up of 12 amino acids. The CDR3 loop is CASSLLAGGEFF. DNA of the CDR3: TGTGCCAGCAGCCTCCTAGCGGGAGGGGAGTTCTTC.

This chain joins TRBV7-9 and TRBJ2-5; D may be TRBD2 (7 bases). This CDR3 contains 15 residues. The V end lost 5 bases, the J end lost 2 bases, and 15 bases lay between the germline ends. CDR1 is SEHNR and CDR2 is FQNEAQ in the germline V gene (reference sequence). The CDR3 DNA is TGTGCCAGCAGCCCTAGGGGGGGGTCTCAAGAGACCCAGTACTTC. It translates to CASSPRGGSQETQYF.

The chain joins TRBV5-1 to TRBJ2-6, with 8 bases fitting TRBD2. The CDR3 extends over 14 amino acids. Germline V gene data show CDR1 as SGHRS and CDR2 as YFSETQ. V lost 9 bases and J lost 4; bases outside the gene matches: 6. CDR3: CATRGGTGANVLTF. DNA for the CDR3: TGCGCCACCCGGGGGGGGACGGGGGCCAACGTCCTGACTTTC.

As to this clone: A read error may account for a junction end that differs from germline. This chain uses TRBV6-5 with TRBJ1-1; 7 bases map to TRBD1. The length of the CDR3 is 14 residues. Germline CDR1 is MNHEY and CDR2 is SVGAGI. CDR3 nucleotides: TGTGCCAGCAGTTACGACAGGGTGAACCCTGAAGCTTTCTTT. It yields the protein CASSYDRVNPEAFF.

The chain carries TRBV5-1 and TRBJ1-4; D is undetermined. Germline V CDR1 and CDR2: SGHRS, YFSETQ. V dropped 1 base and J dropped 3 bases, with 10 bases sitting between them. The CDR3 covers 15 residues. The CDR3 DNA sequence: TGCGCCAGCAGCTTGATCGCCGGGGCTAATGAAAAACTGTTTTTT. Its protein is CASSLIAGANEKLFF. Variable domain in full (rest from reference TRBV5-1 and TRBJ1-4): KAGVTQTPRYLIKTRGQQVTLSCSPISGHRSVSWYQQTPGQGLQFLFEYFSETQRNKGNFPGRFSGRQFSNSRSEMNVSTLELGDSALYLCASSLIAGANEKLFFGSGTQLSVL.